This T cell receptor beta chain was documented in a study of breast tumors, draining lymph nodes, adjacent tissues. V dropped 0 bases and J dropped 8; count of bases not matched to a gene: 10. CDR1 is LGHNA, CDR2 YSLEER, per germline. The CDR3 length is 17 residues. TCRdb analysed the multiplex PCR reads with MiXCR anew, one entry per CDR3 protein. This sample carries around 230,000 distinct CDR3 sequences, 30% to 35% of them seen once, and the ten largest clones take approximately 3.5%. Samples came from axillary lymph nodes draining the breast cancer. The TCR was taken from a female donor with breast cancer. Some clones in this sample may be carry-over from other donors' samples. Sequences were obtained from axillary lymph node tissue. The chain has TRBV4-3 and TRBJ2-1; 10 bases map to TRBD2. Here the CDR3 DNA reads TGCGCCAGCAGCCAAGATAACAGCGGGGGGGCCTCCCATGAGCAGTTCTTC. Its protein is CASSQDNSGGASHEQFF.